Below, 18 T cell receptor beta chains from the same sample are listed, as sequenced in a study of T cell responses to AZD1222 COVID-19 vaccine. Here immunoSEQ multiplex PCR was the method, and the copy in TCRdb shows in-frame clones only, minus some. Of under 150,000 clones listed, about nine tenths are singletons. Source: peripheral blood, taken 28 days after the second AZD1222 dose. The source is an adult who received the AZD1222 COVID-19 vaccine.

This chain connects TRBV6-4 to TRBJ1-6; D unclear. Deletions cut 6 bases from V and 0 bases from J, with 9 bases between. The germline CDR1 and CDR2 sequences are MRHNA and SNTAGT. The CDR3 is 15 amino acids. The CDR3: CASSEASSYNSPLHF. The CDR3 DNA sequence: TGTGCCAGCAGCGAAGCGAGCTCCTATAATTCACCCCTCCACTTT.

The DNA for the CDR3 is TGTGCCAGCAGAACAGGGTCCAATCAGCCCCAGCATTTT. It is translated as CASRTGSNQPQHF. The chain employs TRBV28 and TRBJ1-5; the D gene is possibly TRBD1 (6 bases). CDR3 length: 13 residues. Trimming left V 6 bases short and J 3 bases short, with 9 bases between. The germline V gene has CDR1 MDHEN and CDR2 SYDVKM.

The chain combines TRBV5-1 with TRBJ1-2, with unresolved D. The V end lost 2 bases, the J end lost 2 bases, and 7 bases lay between the germline ends. There are 13 residues in the CDR3. The germline gives CDR1 SGHRS, CDR2 YFSETQ. Written as DNA, the CDR3 is TGCGCCAGCAGCTTCAGCCCCAACTATGGCTACACCTTC. Amino acid sequence: CASSFSPNYGYTF.

This clone was seen once. This chain connects TRBV24-1 to TRBJ2-3; perhaps TRBD1 as D (5 bases). This CDR3 region has 14 residues. Trimming shortened V by 0 bases and J by 4 bases, and 7 bases separated the two germline ends. Germline V gene data show CDR1 as KGHDR and CDR2 as SFDVKD. The CDR3 DNA is TGTGCCACCAGTGATTTGACAGGCGCAGATACGCAGTATTTT. It translates to CATSDLTGADTQYF.

The rearrangement links TRBV12-5 to TRBJ2-5; D is unclear. V lost 7 bases to trimming and J lost 4 bases, with 10 bases between them. The CDR3 is 12 residues long. CDR1 is LGHNT, CDR2 FRNRAP, per germline. For the CDR3, the DNA is TGTGCTAGTGTAGTAGCACCAGAGACCCAGTACTTC. This gives the protein CASVVAPETQYF.

The J gene is TRBJ1-1, the V gene TRBV3-1 (or the pseudogene TRBV3-2); 7 nucleotides align to TRBD1. Germline loops: CDR1 LGHDT, CDR2 YNNKEL (reference sequence). The CDR3 extends over 16 amino acids. V shed 2 bases, J shed 5 bases, and the junction held 11 bases outside the gene matches. The CDR3 coding sequence is TGTGCCAGCAGCCAAATGGGAAGGGGGCGCGGAACTGAAGCTTTCTTT. This codes for CASSQMGRGRGTEAFF.

This chain links TRBV6-2 or TRBV6-3 with TRBJ1-5; D gene ambiguous. The CDR3 runs 16 residues. Trimming removed 5 bases from V and 2 bases from J, with 16 bases in between. CDR1 is MNHEY, CDR2 SVGEGT, per germline. CDR3 sequence reads: CASSAAGPLGNQPQHF. The DNA of the CDR3 is TGTGCCAGCAGTGCCGCCGGCCCTCTCGGCAATCAGCCCCAGCATTTT.

The genes are TRBV5-1 and TRBJ2-7, with D hard to call. From germline, CDR1 is SGHRS and CDR2 YFSETQ. Trimming removed 0 bases at V and 6 bases at J, with 10 bases between. The CDR3 is 13 amino acids. The DNA of the CDR3 is TGCGCCAGCAGCTTGGGACAACGAAGCGAGCAGTACTTC. Protein product: CASSLGQRSEQYF.

The V and J genes are TRBV30 and TRBJ2-7; D is perhaps TRBD1 or TRBD2 (5 bases each). V lost 4 bases and J lost 12, with 22 bases in between. The CDR3 extends over 13 amino acids. The germline gives CDR1 GTSNPN, CDR2 SVGIG (reference sequence). The CDR3 protein is CAWTPGPRPSLYF. The CDR3 nucleotides are TGTGCCTGGACGCCGGGACCGCGCCCCTCTTTGTACTTC.

This chain connects TRBV30 to TRBJ2-1; 7 bases align to TRBD1. CDR1 GTSNPN and CDR2 SVGIG come from the germline V gene (reference sequence). V trimming: 2 bases; J trimming: 5 bases; junction bases outside the gene matches: 3. The CDR3 totals 13 residues. CDR3 sequence: CAWSLDRDNEQFF. CDR3 bases: TGTGCCTGGAGTTTAGACAGGGACAATGAGCAGTTCTTC.

V usage is TRBV2 and J usage is TRBJ2-7, with TRBD1 identical over 8 bases. The CDR3 loop spans 13 amino acids. Germline trimming cut 6 bases from V and 2 bases from J; bases unmatched to any gene: 3. CDR1 is SNHLY, CDR2 FYNNEI, per germline. The CDR3 bases are TGTGCCAGCAGCCTGGACAGGGCCTACGAGCAGTACTTC. Its protein product is CASSLDRAYEQYF.

The CDR3: CASSFWGRGYTF. The DNA for the CDR3 is TGTGCCAGCAGTTTCTGGGGGCGAGGCTACACCTTC. V and J are TRBV12-3 or TRBV12-4 and TRBJ1-2, with D possibly TRBD1 on 6 matching bases. This CDR3 is 12 amino acids long. Trimming cost V 3 bases and J 8 bases, with 10 bases left between them.

The chain joins TRBV7-3 to TRBJ2-3; D not certain. Germline assignment: CDR1 SGHTA and CDR2 FQGTGA. The ends were cut back, 2 bases at V and 5 bases at J, with 11 bases in the middle. There are 14 residues in the CDR3. The DNA for the CDR3 is TGTGCCAGCAGCTTACTGGGATCCGGAGATACGCAGTATTTT. Its protein is CASSLLGSGDTQYF.

The chain employs TRBV18 and TRBJ1-1; D may be TRBD1 (6 bases). Trimming took off 1 base at V and 1 base at J, with 13 bases between the two ends. This CDR3 has 16 amino acids. Germline CDR1 and CDR2: KGHSH and LQKENI. CDR3 DNA sequence: TGTGCCAGCTCACCACGGCGGGACACCTCGAACACTGAAGCTTTCTTT. This gives the protein CASSPRRDTSNTEAFF.

The rearrangement joins TRBV12-5 to TRBJ2-3; D might be TRBD2 (7 bases). Trimming took off 7 bases at V and 4 bases at J, with 21 bases between the two ends. The germline V gene encodes CDR1 LGHNT and CDR2 FRNRAP. The CDR3 sequence is 16 residues long. Written as DNA, the CDR3 is TGTGCTAGTGCCACATCTCGGGTAGGGGGGGCAGATACGCAGTATTTT. It is translated as CASATSRVGGADTQYF.

The genes are TRBV11-3 and TRBJ2-7; D call uncertain. The V gene's germline CDR1 is SGHNT and CDR2 YENEEA. V shed 2 bases and J shed 3 bases, with 14 bases lying between them. The CDR3 has 15 residues. CDR3 DNA sequence: TGTGCCAGCAGCTTACCGACTCGTAAGCTCTACGAGCAGTACTTC. It codes for CASSLPTRKLYEQYF.

Concerning this clone itself: This specimen includes other DNA sequences encoding the same CDR3. This chain uses TRBV27 with TRBJ1-1; tentatively, D is TRBD1 (6 bases). The CDR3 contains 14 residues. Germline CDR1 MNHEY, CDR2 SMNVEV (reference sequence). Trimming pared 0 bases from V and 1 base from J, leaving 6 bases between. The CDR3 region is CASSLSGANTEAFF. Written as DNA, the CDR3 is TGTGCCAGCAGTTTATCGGGGGCGAACACTGAAGCTTTCTTT.

The J gene is TRBJ1-4, the V gene TRBV2, with D possibly matching TRBD1 (5 bases). V was trimmed by 6 bases and J by 4 bases, leaving 15 bases between them. The CDR3 loop spans 15 amino acids. CDR1 and CDR2 from the germline V gene are SNHLY and FYNNEI. Here the CDR3 reads CASSVVTGGNEKLFF. Written as DNA, the CDR3 is TGTGCCAGCAGCGTAGTGACGGGGGGTAATGAAAAACTGTTTTTT.